The 29 T cell receptor beta chains given below trace back to one sample, sequenced in a study of CD4 T cells in relation to SARS-CoV-2 and coronaviruses. TCRdb's copy holds only in-frame clones and misses some; the assay was immunoSEQ multiplex PCR. The sample yields 35,000 to 40,000 clones, around 85% seen once. Material for sequencing was memory CD4+ T cells from PBMCs. Source of these receptors: an adult with COVID-19.

The V gene is TRBV18, the J gene TRBJ2-3, with 7 bases matching TRBD1. The J segment lost 10 bases and the V segment lost 0 bases, leaving 7 bases of the junction unmatched. Germline CDR1 is KGHSH and CDR2 is LQKENI. CDR3 length equals 14 residues. In DNA, the CDR3 is TGTGCCAGCTCACCACCGGTCGACAGGGAGTCGCAGTATTTT. Encoded protein: CASSPPVDRESQYF. Together with reference TRBV18 and TRBJ2-3, the CDR3 gives the full variable domain: NAGVMQNPRHLVRRRGQEARLRCSPMKGHSHVYWYRQLPEEGLKFMVYLQKENIIDESGMPKERFSAEFPKEGPSILRIQQVVRGDSAAYFCASSPPVDRESQYFGPGTRLTVL.

The chain is built from TRBV9 and TRBJ2-3; 8 nucleotides agree with TRBD1. CDR3 size: 14 residues. The V and J ends lost 2 bases and 9 bases, in that order; junction bases with no gene match: 8. CDR1 SGDLS and CDR2 YYNGEE come from the germline V gene. CDR3 sequence (DNA): TGTGCCAGCAGCGTTTTGGAACGGACAGGGACGCAGTATTTT. It encodes CASSVLERTGTQYF.

This clone has only a few counts. The rearrangement uses TRBV6-5 and TRBJ1-1; a weak D match, TRBD1 (5 bases). V lost 6 bases, J lost 4 bases, and 9 bases lay in between. The CDR3 runs to 12 residues. CDR1 is MNHEY, CDR2 SVGAGI, per germline. The CDR3 DNA reads as TGTGCCAGCAGCCGGGACGGCACTGAAGCTTTCTTT. Its translation: CASSRDGTEAFF.

The chain employs TRBV28 and TRBJ2-7, with 8 bases fitting TRBD1. The CDR3 contains 14 residues. With 7 bases clipped from V and 2 bases from J, the junction kept 7 bases outside the gene matches. In germline, CDR1 is MDHEN, CDR2 SYDVKM. Here the CDR3 reads CASIGQGLTYEQYF. The CDR3 coding sequence is TGTGCCAGCATCGGACAGGGACTTACCTACGAGCAGTACTTC.

The rearrangement links TRBV5-6 to TRBJ1-2, with TRBD1 matching over 7 bases. This CDR3 is 14 amino acids long. V lost 5 bases, J lost 4 bases, and 8 bases stayed unmatched. CDR1 and CDR2 (germline): SGHDT, YYEEEE. CDR3 sequence: CASRLKTGAYGYTF. CDR3 sequence (DNA): TGTGCCAGCAGGTTGAAAACAGGGGCCTATGGCTACACCTTC.

J is TRBJ1-3 and V is TRBV5-1; no clear D gene. The germline CDR1 and CDR2 sequences are SGHRS and YFSETQ. This CDR3 has 15 residues. Trimming shortened V by 0 bases and J by 0 bases, and 7 bases separated the two germline ends. CDR3 in amino acids: CASSLGLSSGNTIYF. CDR3 sequence (DNA): TGCGCCAGCAGCTTGGGTCTCTCCTCTGGAAACACCATATATTTT.

This clone was detected once. The chain joins TRBV9 to TRBJ1-6, with 9 bases that match TRBD1. Germline loops: CDR1 SGDLS, CDR2 YYNGEE. The CDR3 runs 14 residues. V lost 3 bases to trimming and J lost 8 bases; unmatched junction nucleotides: 3. The CDR3 coding sequence is TGTGCCAGCAGCGCCGGACAGGGGTATTCACCCCTCCACTTT. Amino acids: CASSAGQGYSPLHF.

The rearrangement joins TRBV3-1 (or the pseudogene TRBV3-2) to TRBJ2-3; a weak D match, TRBD1 (6 bases). CDR1 LGHDT and CDR2 YNNKEL come from the germline V gene (reference sequence). The CDR3 consists of 14 residues. Trimming pared 1 base from V and 6 bases from J, leaving 11 bases between. The CDR3 coding sequence is TGTGCCAGCAGCCAAGTGACAGGTATGGATACGCAGTATTTT. Translation gives CASSQVTGMDTQYF.

The chain has TRBV29-1 and TRBJ2-1; 7 nucleotides line up with TRBD2. V lost 2 bases, J lost 8 bases, and 0 bases stayed unmatched. CDR1 is SQVTM and CDR2 is ANQGSEA in the germline V gene. CDR3 length equals 11 residues. The CDR3 DNA sequence: TGCAGCGTTGAACGGGGGGATGAGCAGTTCTTC. As protein: CSVERGDEQFF.

The gene calls are TRBV25-1 and TRBJ2-1, with 10 bases matching TRBD2. V trimming: 3 bases; J trimming: 0 bases; junction bases outside the gene matches: 5. Germline V gene lookup returns CDR1 MGHDK and CDR2 SYGVNS. The CDR3 has 17 residues. CDR3 amino acids: CASSDSSGSFSYNEQFF. The CDR3 nucleotides read TGTGCCAGCAGTGATTCTAGCGGGAGTTTCTCCTACAATGAGCAGTTCTTC.

The rearrangement uses TRBV19 and TRBJ2-3, with 11 bases aligning to TRBD2. The CDR3 length is 16 residues. Looked up from germline, CDR1 is LNHDA and CDR2 is SQIVND (reference sequence). J was trimmed by 3 bases and V by 10 bases; bases with no gene match: 12. CDR3 nucleotide sequence: TGTGCCACCCCGCTTGTGGGACTAGCGGAAACAGATACGCAGTATTTT. It yields the protein CATPLVGLAETDTQYF.

The chain combines TRBV6-5 with TRBJ2-5; D not resolved. This CDR3 comprises 14 residues. Per germline, CDR1 MNHEY and CDR2 SVGAGI. The V end lost 8 bases, the J end lost 5 bases, and 18 bases lay between the germline ends. The CDR3 DNA reads TGTGCCAGCGTCGTTCTAGGGCTTGGGGAGACCCAGTACTTC. The encoded protein is CASVVLGLGETQYF.

The CDR3 loop reads CASSRRGSRDEQFF. The CDR3 DNA sequence: TGTGCCAGCAGTCGGAGAGGGAGCAGGGATGAGCAGTTCTTC. This chain uses TRBV6-4 with TRBJ2-1, with D perhaps assigned TRBD1 or TRBD2 (5 bases each). The CDR3 length is 14 residues. The germline gives CDR1 MRHNA, CDR2 SNTAGT. The V end was cut by 5 bases, the J end by 8 bases, with 16 bases between.

This chain uses TRBV5-4 with TRBJ2-6; 8 positions agree with TRBD1. V lost 2 bases, J lost 3 bases, and 7 bases stayed unmatched. Germline V CDR1 and CDR2: SGHNT, YYREEE (reference sequence). The CDR3 consists of 17 residues. CDR3 sequence reads: CASSFQQGALGANVLTF. The CDR3 bases are TGTGCCAGCAGCTTTCAGCAGGGGGCGCTTGGGGCCAACGTCCTGACTTTC.

This clone is a singleton in its sample. The J gene is TRBJ2-1, the V gene TRBV14; D remains unclear. The CDR3 is 13 amino acids. The V and J ends lost 4 bases and 6 bases respectively, with 10 bases between them. The germline CDR1 and CDR2 sequences are SGHDN and FVKESK. The CDR3 loop reads CASSPRLANEQFF. The CDR3 bases are TGTGCCAGCAGCCCCAGACTCGCCAATGAGCAGTTCTTC.

V is TRBV5-4 and J is TRBJ1-2; D may be TRBD1 (6 bases). V shed 1 base and J shed 8 bases, with 24 bases lying between them. Germline V gene sequence: CDR1 SGHNT, CDR2 YYREEE (reference sequence). This CDR3 comprises 17 residues. The CDR3 here is CASSLWGMVGGAEGYTF. The CDR3 DNA sequence: TGTGCCAGCAGCTTGTGGGGAATGGTCGGGGGCGCTGAAGGCTACACCTTC.

The rearrangement links TRBV3-1 (or the pseudogene TRBV3-2) to TRBJ2-2; 10 nucleotides line up with TRBD2. The germline V gene has CDR1 LGHDT and CDR2 YNNKEL (reference sequence). J gave up 3 bases and V 3 bases, and 1 base lay outside the gene matches. The CDR3 length is 15 residues. DNA for the CDR3: TGTGCCAGCAGCCAGCTAGCGGGAGACACCGGGGAGCTGTTTTTT. It encodes CASSQLAGDTGELFF.

CDR3: CASSLGGRGRTYNEQFF. DNA for the CDR3: TGTGCCAGCAGCTTAGGAGGCAGGGGGCGCACCTACAATGAGCAGTTCTTC. The J gene is TRBJ2-1, the V gene TRBV11-2, with 8 bases that match TRBD1. This CDR3 region has 17 residues. Trimming took 1 base from V and 2 from J; bases not matched to a gene: 7. Germline V gene lookup returns CDR1 SGHAT and CDR2 FQNNGV.

This rearrangement joins TRBV30 to TRBJ2-5, with 7 nucleotides matching TRBD1. The CDR3 has 15 amino acids. J was trimmed by 10 bases and V by 2 bases; bases with no gene match: 16. Germline values: CDR1 GTSNPN, CDR2 SVGIG (reference sequence). The CDR3 loop reads CAWSKATGMIFDQYF. The CDR3 DNA reads as TGTGCCTGGAGTAAAGCGACAGGGATGATCTTCGACCAGTACTTC.

The CDR3, as DNA: TGTGCCAGCTCGCCCAGGGACACCATCCTACCCGGGTATGGCTACACCTTC. Translating it yields CASSPRDTILPGYGYTF. The rearrangement links TRBV18 to TRBJ1-2; the D gene is possibly TRBD1 (6 bases). Looked up from germline, CDR1 is KGHSH and CDR2 is LQKENI. V shed 6 bases and J shed 5 bases, with 25 bases lying between them. This CDR3 contains 17 residues.

V gene TRBV6-4 combines with J gene TRBJ1-1; unclear D gene. This CDR3 region has 13 residues. Per the germline V gene, CDR1 is MRHNA and CDR2 is SNTAGT. The V end was cut by 4 bases, the J end by 10 bases, with 16 bases between. CDR3 in amino acids: CASSGRQPSGAFF. The CDR3 DNA follows: TGTGCCAGCAGTGGCCGACAACCATCGGGAGCTTTCTTT.

The chain uses TRBV30 and TRBJ2-1, with D unresolved. The V gene's germline CDR1 is GTSNPN and CDR2 SVGIG (reference sequence). V lost 0 bases, J lost 13 bases, and 10 bases lay in between. The CDR3 loop spans 11 amino acids. The CDR3 protein is CAWSVKGHQFF. For the CDR3, the DNA is TGTGCCTGGAGTGTTAAGGGCCACCAGTTCTTC.

This chain connects TRBV30 to TRBJ2-2, with 9 bases that match TRBD1. The CDR3 sequence is 14 residues long. V lost 7 bases to trimming and J lost 0 bases; unmatched junction nucleotides: 3. Germline V gives CDR1 GTSNPN, CDR2 SVGIG (reference sequence). CDR3 region: CAYRQGANTGELFF. CDR3 in DNA: TGTGCCTACCGACAGGGGGCGAACACCGGGGAGCTGTTTTTT.

This rearrangement joins TRBV7-2 to TRBJ2-5; TRBD2 matches 9 bases. The CDR3 has 14 amino acids. The trim removed 5 bases at V and 7 bases at J, leaving 8 bases unmatched. CDR1 and CDR2 from the germline V gene are SGHTA and FQGNSA. CDR3 bases: TGTGCCAGCAGCCTGTCTAGCGGGAAGGCGACCCAGTACTTC. Protein: CASSLSSGKATQYF.

The J gene is TRBJ2-3, the V gene TRBV6-4; the match to TRBD2 covers 10 bases. Per germline, CDR1 MRHNA and CDR2 SNTAGT. V lost 8 bases, J lost 4 bases, and 12 bases stayed unmatched. The CDR3 totals 16 residues. CDR3 region: CASGMRLAGVADTQYF. DNA of the CDR3: TGTGCCAGCGGCATGCGGCTAGCGGGAGTGGCAGATACGCAGTATTTT.

V usage is TRBV5-6 and J usage is TRBJ2-7; D is perhaps TRBD1 (5 bases). CDR3 length equals 14 residues. Looked up from germline, CDR1 is SGHDT and CDR2 is YYEEEE. The V end was cut by 4 bases, the J end by 0 bases, with 11 bases between. CDR3 bases: TGTGCCAGCAGCCCTCGACAGCTCTCCTACGAGCAGTACTTC. It specifies CASSPRQLSYEQYF.

V and J are TRBV2 and TRBJ2-5; no firm D call. The germline gives CDR1 SNHLY, CDR2 FYNNEI. CDR3 length: 13 residues. V was pared by 6 bases and J by 7 bases, with 15 bases between. The DNA of the CDR3 is TGTGCCAGCAGGATAACAGAGGTTGGGACCCAGTACTTC. As protein: CASRITEVGTQYF.

The rearrangement uses TRBV29-1 and TRBJ2-1; possibly TRBD2 for D (6 bases). CDR1 is SQVTM, CDR2 ANQGSEA, per germline. V lost 0 bases and J 0 bases, leaving 21 bases between the germline ends. CDR3 length: 19 amino acids. This chain's CDR3 is CSVEDQRLGIFSSYNEQFF. In DNA form, the CDR3 reads TGCAGCGTTGAAGATCAGAGACTAGGGATTTTTAGCTCCTACAATGAGCAGTTCTTC.

This clone showed up just once. The chain carries TRBV9 and TRBJ2-7; 7 bases are a match to TRBD2. The CDR3 runs 16 residues. V gave up 2 bases and J gave up 2 bases; unmatched junction bases: 10. CDR1 is SGDLS and CDR2 is YYNGEE in the germline V gene. In DNA, the CDR3 is TGTGCCAGCAGCGTTTACGGGACTACACGTCCCTACGAGCAGTACTTC. The encoded protein is CASSVYGTTRPYEQYF.